A selection of T cell receptor beta chains follows, all from one sample in a study of radiotherapy plus CTLA-4 blockade in lung cancer. Measured with immunoSEQ multiplex PCR; TCRdb has only the in-frame clones, and not every one. The table records tens of thousands of clones, around four fifths of them present only once. The source was peripheral blood, collected from a patient treated with radiotherapy plus ipilimumab. These receptors originate from a human donor with non-small cell lung cancer that progressed on radiotherapy plus ipilimumab. Each CDR3 is given with its conserved first and last residue. The order of the fields is J gene, D gene, clone size, V gene, CDR3 protein, CDR3 DNA. D genes are given only for firm matches. A row's size may be missing; if present it is once, few, many or a size class.

J: TRBJ2-2
D: TRBD2
size: .
V: TRBV12-5
CDR3: CASGKSGGPTGELFF
DNA: TGTGCTAGTGGCAAAAGCGGGGGGCCAACCGGGGAGCTGTTTTTT

J: TRBJ2-2
D: TRBD1
size: once
V: TRBV7-2
CDR3: CASSSQGAMNTGELFF
DNA: TGTGCCAGCAGCTCACAGGGGGCCATGAACACCGGGGAGCTGTTTTTT

J: TRBJ2-2
D: .
size: .
V: TRBV11-2
CDR3: CASSPLNTGELFF
DNA: TGTGCCAGCAGCCCCCTTAACACCGGGGAGCTGTTTTTT

J: TRBJ2-5
D: .
size: .
V: TRBV5-4
CDR3: CASSSAGGSETQYF
DNA: TGTGCCAGCAGCTCTGCGGGCGGATCGGAGACCCAGTACTTC

J: TRBJ2-1
D: .
size: .
V: TRBV11-3
CDR3: CASSLGGAAQDEQFF
DNA: TGTGCCAGCAGCTTGGGGGGGGCCGCACAGGATGAGCAGTTCTTC

J: TRBJ2-3
D: TRBD2
size: .
V: TRBV19
CDR3: CASSIGGGAADTQYF
DNA: TGTGCCAGTAGTATTGGCGGGGGGGCGGCAGATACGCAGTATTTT

J: TRBJ2-2
D: .
size: .
V: TRBV7-2
CDR3: CASSLAGGHTGELFF
DNA: TGTGCCAGCAGCTTAGCGGGGGGGCACACCGGGGAGCTGTTTTTT

J: TRBJ2-7
D: .
size: once
V: TRBV27
CDR3: CASSFNRRPDEQYF
DNA: TGTGCCAGCAGTTTCAACAGACGCCCAGACGAGCAGTACTTC

J: TRBJ2-1
D: TRBD2
size: .
V: TRBV4-3
CDR3: CASSVSGGAYNEQFF
DNA: TGCGCCAGCAGCGTGAGCGGGGGGGCATACAATGAGCAGTTCTTC

J: TRBJ2-5
D: TRBD1
size: once
V: TRBV5-6
CDR3: CASSRGSQGATETQYF
DNA: TGTGCCAGCAGCCGGGGGAGTCAGGGGGCGACAGAGACCCAGTACTTC

J: TRBJ1-1
D: TRBD1
size: .
V: TRBV6-5
CDR3: CASSWTGDNTEAFF
DNA: TGTGCCAGCAGTTGGACAGGGGATAACACTGAAGCTTTCTTT

J: TRBJ1-4
D: TRBD1
size: few
V: TRBV6-1
CDR3: CASNLPGQGFEKLFF
DNA: TGTGCCAGCAATTTACCGGGACAGGGGTTTGAAAAACTGTTTTTT

J: TRBJ1-2
D: TRBD1
size: .
V: TRBV6-5
CDR3: CASSRDSNYGYTF
DNA: TGTGCCAGCAGCCGGGACAGTAACTATGGCTACACCTTC

J: TRBJ1-1
D: .
size: .
V: TRBV2
CDR3: CASSTGMNTEAFF
DNA: TGTGCCAGCAGCACAGGGATGAACACTGAAGCTTTCTTT

J: TRBJ2-7
D: TRBD2
size: .
V: TRBV2
CDR3: CASTELAGGPNPYEQYF
DNA: TGTGCCAGCACTGAGCTAGCGGGGGGGCCCAACCCCTACGAGCAGTACTTC

J: TRBJ1-1
D: .
size: once
V: TRBV7-3
CDR3: CASSIGGNTEAFF
DNA: TGTGCCAGCAGCATAGGGGGGAACACTGAAGCTTTCTTT

J: TRBJ2-5
D: .
size: .
V: TRBV6-5
CDR3: CASSPRTGGETQYF
DNA: TGTGCCAGCAGTCCGAGAACCGGCGGTGAGACCCAGTACTTC

J: TRBJ2-5
D: .
size: once
V: TRBV7-3
CDR3: CASSLSTKETQYF
DNA: TGTGCCAGCAGCTTAAGCACAAAAGAGACCCAGTACTTC

J: TRBJ2-7
D: TRBD2
size: .
V: TRBV7-2
CDR3: CASSPGGRRLGEQYF
DNA: TGTGCCAGCAGCCCCGGCGGGAGGCGTCTGGGGGAGCAGTACTTC

J: TRBJ2-3
D: .
size: .
V: TRBV19
CDR3: CASSIAGLTDTQYF
DNA: TGTGCCAGTAGTATCGCGGGGCTCACAGATACGCAGTATTTT

J: TRBJ2-3
D: TRBD1
size: .
V: TRBV6-1
CDR3: CASTERRQGSTDTQYF
DNA: TGTGCCAGCACTGAAAGGAGACAGGGGAGCACAGATACGCAGTATTTT

J: TRBJ2-3
D: .
size: .
V: TRBV11-3
CDR3: CASSLGHRVPTDTQYF
DNA: TGTGCCAGCAGCTTAGGGCACAGGGTACCCACAGATACGCAGTATTTT

J: TRBJ2-5
D: TRBD1
size: few
V: TRBV10-2
CDR3: CASSEQGQGGETQYF
DNA: TGCGCCAGCAGTGAGCAGGGACAGGGAGGGGAGACCCAGTACTTC

J: TRBJ1-2
D: .
size: .
V: TRBV7-2
CDR3: CASSLGSVYGYTF
DNA: TGTGCCAGCAGCTTAGGTAGTGTCTATGGCTACACCTTC

J: TRBJ1-2
D: .
size: .
V: TRBV19
CDR3: CILDYGYTF
DNA: TGTATCTTAGACTATGGCTACACCTTC

J: TRBJ2-2
D: TRBD2
size: .
V: TRBV7-2
CDR3: CASSLVASGGANTGELFF
DNA: TGTGCCAGCAGCTTAGTCGCTAGCGGGGGGGCGAACACCGGGGAGCTGTTTTTT

J: TRBJ2-7
D: .
size: few
V: TRBV5-6
CDR3: CASSLTQIRGSGNEQYF
DNA: TGTGCCAGCAGCTTGACCCAGATACGGGGGTCTGGGAACGAGCAGTACTTC

J: TRBJ1-4
D: .
size: .
V: TRBV19
CDR3: CASSMGRLDSLFF
DNA: TGTGCCAGTAGTATGGGGCGGCTGGACAGTCTGTTTTTT

J: TRBJ2-5
D: TRBD2
size: .
V: TRBV5-1
CDR3: CASRLAGGYQETQYF
DNA: TGCGCCAGCAGATTAGCGGGGGGGTACCAAGAGACCCAGTACTTC

J: TRBJ2-5
D: TRBD2
size: .
V: TRBV11-2
CDR3: CASSLGAGGTQETQYF
DNA: TGTGCCAGCAGCTTAGGGGCGGGGGGCACCCAAGAGACCCAGTACTTC

J: TRBJ1-2
D: TRBD1
size: .
V: TRBV7-9
CDR3: CASSLGAAGGNYGYTF
DNA: TGTGCCAGCAGCTTAGGGGCGGCAGGGGGCAACTATGGCTACACCTTC

J: TRBJ1-1
D: .
size: once
V: TRBV18
CDR3: CASSPLSPEAFF
DNA: TGTGCCAGCTCACCTCTGAGTCCTGAAGCTTTCTTT

J: TRBJ1-6
D: .
size: once
V: TRBV2
CDR3: CASSERRGLGSPLHF
DNA: TGTGCCAGCAGTGAACGACGGGGACTGGGTTCACCCCTCCACTTT

J: TRBJ2-1
D: TRBD2
size: .
V: TRBV5-1
CDR3: CASRATKLAGVTSSYNEQFF
DNA: TGCGCCAGCAGGGCAACCAAACTAGCGGGGGTTACGAGCTCCTACAATGAGCAGTTCTTC

J: TRBJ1-1
D: .
size: .
V: TRBV7-8
CDR3: CASSLGLTGWNTEAFF
DNA: TGTGCCAGCAGCTTAGGATTAACAGGGTGGAACACTGAAGCTTTCTTT

J: TRBJ2-1
D: .
size: .
V: TRBV13
CDR3: CASSLDRVLHNEQFF
DNA: TGTGCCAGCAGCTTAGACAGGGTTCTCCACAATGAGCAGTTCTTC

J: TRBJ1-6
D: TRBD1
size: .
V: TRBV5-6
CDR3: CASSVLPGQGSPLHF
DNA: TGTGCCAGCAGCGTACTCCCGGGACAGGGGTCACCCCTCCACTTT

J: TRBJ2-7
D: TRBD1
size: few
V: TRBV4-1
CDR3: CASSRPGQGHEQYF
DNA: TGCGCCAGCAGCCGTCCGGGACAGGGACACGAGCAGTACTTC

J: TRBJ1-1
D: TRBD1
size: .
V: TRBV6-6
CDR3: CASSYSGTGTEAFF
DNA: TGTGCCAGCAGTTACTCGGGGACAGGTACCGAAGCTTTCTTT

J: TRBJ2-1
D: .
size: .
V: TRBV2
CDR3: CASRSDTGSSYNEQFF
DNA: TGTGCCAGCAGGTCCGATACAGGGAGCTCCTACAATGAGCAGTTCTTC

J: TRBJ1-1
D: TRBD1
size: .
V: TRBV6-5
CDR3: CASSDRVRNTEAFF
DNA: TGTGCCAGCAGTGACAGGGTTAGGAACACTGAAGCTTTCTTT

J: TRBJ1-6
D: .
size: .
V: TRBV4-1
CDR3: CASSHEGIRNSPLHF
DNA: TGCGCCAGCAGCCACGAGGGAATCAGGAATTCACCCCTCCACTTT

J: TRBJ1-6
D: .
size: .
V: TRBV7-3
CDR3: CASSLDRNSPLHF
DNA: TGTGCCAGCAGCTTAGACAGAAATTCACCCCTCCACTTT

J: TRBJ2-7
D: .
size: .
V: TRBV2
CDR3: CASSELEGDFSYEQYF
DNA: TGTGCCAGCAGTGAGCTGGAGGGTGACTTCTCCTACGAGCAGTACTTC

J: TRBJ2-1
D: TRBD1
size: few
V: TRBV6-5
CDR3: CASRGQRFAEQFF
DNA: TGTGCCAGCAGGGGACAGAGGTTTGCCGAGCAGTTCTTC

J: TRBJ1-5
D: .
size: many
V: TRBV27
CDR3: CASREGQISNQPQHF
DNA: TGTGCCAGCAGAGAGGGTCAGATAAGCAATCAGCCCCAGCATTTT

J: TRBJ2-2
D: .
size: .
V: TRBV19
CDR3: CASSFGGIGELFF
DNA: TGTGCCAGTAGTTTCGGGGGTATCGGGGAGCTGTTTTTT

J: TRBJ2-1
D: TRBD2
size: .
V: TRBV7-6
CDR3: CASSLEGSGGYNEQFF
DNA: TGTGCCAGCAGCTTAGAAGGTAGCGGGGGATACAATGAGCAGTTCTTC

J: TRBJ1-1
D: .
size: .
V: TRBV7-6
CDR3: CASSYGTLMNTEAFF
DNA: TGTGCCAGCAGCTACGGGACTTTGATGAACACTGAAGCTTTCTTT

J: TRBJ2-2
D: TRBD2
size: .
V: TRBV7-2
CDR3: CASSSRGEELFF
DNA: TGTGCCAGCAGCTCCCGGGGGGAGGAGCTGTTTTTT

J: TRBJ2-3
D: TRBD2
size: .
V: TRBV4-1
CDR3: CASSQSGGGTDTQYF
DNA: TGCGCCAGCAGCCAGAGCGGGGGGGGCACAGATACGCAGTATTTT

J: TRBJ2-5
D: TRBD1
size: .
V: TRBV7-2
CDR3: CASSLGQGSKTQYF
DNA: TGTGCCAGCAGCCTCGGACAGGGTTCAAAAACCCAGTACTTC

J: TRBJ2-3
D: .
size: .
V: TRBV7-8
CDR3: CASSPRLASSTDTQYF
DNA: TGTGCCAGCAGCCCCCGTCTAGCGAGTAGCACAGATACGCAGTATTTT

J: TRBJ1-6
D: TRBD1
size: .
V: TRBV6-1
CDR3: CASTGQGNSPLHF
DNA: TGTGCCAGCACCGGACAGGGTAATTCACCCCTCCACTTT

J: TRBJ2-7
D: TRBD1
size: .
V: TRBV5-1
CDR3: CASATGTGSYEQYF
DNA: TGCGCCAGTGCTACCGGGACAGGGAGCTACGAGCAGTACTTC